Listed here are 21 T cell receptor beta chains from one sample, sequenced in a study of long-term antiretroviral therapy in people with HIV. At the survey level, the v3.0 immunoSEQ assay was run. Sequencing used immunoSEQ multiplex PCR; TCRdb keeps in-frame clones, though not all of them. Among some 19,000 clones listed, approximately 84% were seen once. Specimen: unsorted PBMCs, collected 0.9 years after starting antiretroviral therapy. The receptors come from a man younger than 35 with HIV.

V usage is TRBV25-1 and J usage is TRBJ1-4, with a weak D call TRBD1 (6 bases). The CDR3 totals 16 residues. Looked up from germline, CDR1 is MGHDK and CDR2 is SYGVNS. The V and J ends lost 0 bases and 8 bases respectively, with 16 bases between them. In DNA form, the CDR3 reads TGTGCCAGCAGTGAATACGGAACGGTGGACAGCGAAAAACTGTTTTTT. Protein product: CASSEYGTVDSEKLFF.

The gene calls are TRBV6-6 and TRBJ2-3; maybe TRBD2 (5 bases). CDR1 and CDR2 from the germline V gene are MNHNY and SVGAGI (reference sequence). V was shortened by 6 bases and J by 6 bases, with 10 bases between the two germline ends. The CDR3 is 12 residues long. CDR3 sequence (DNA): TGTGCCAGCAGCCCGAGGGTCGATACGCAGTATTTT. Translated, it gives CASSPRVDTQYF.

This chain uses TRBV5-1 with TRBJ1-3; D unclear. Per the germline V gene, CDR1 is SGHRS and CDR2 is YFSETQ. CDR3 length: 13 residues. V was trimmed by 0 bases and J by 4 bases, leaving 5 bases between them. CDR3 sequence: CASSLDAGNTIYF. CDR3 sequence (DNA): TGCGCCAGCAGCTTGGATGCCGGAAACACCATATATTTT.

The chain recombines TRBV28 with TRBJ1-5; the match to TRBD1 covers 11 bases. V was clipped by 7 bases and J by 9 bases; unmatched bases: 11. The CDR3 is 15 amino acids. From germline, CDR1 is MDHEN and CDR2 SYDVKM. CDR3 residues: CASTPGQGVFGPQHF. DNA of the CDR3: TGTGCCAGCACCCCGGGACAGGGGGTGTTCGGGCCCCAGCATTTT.

The chain recombines TRBV7-9 with TRBJ2-2, with TRBD1 matching 9 bases. This CDR3 is 15 amino acids long. Germline assignment: CDR1 SEHNR and CDR2 FQNEAQ (reference sequence). With V trimmed by 4 bases and J by 7 bases, 7 bases remained unmatched. The CDR3 reads CASSSEGQGVGELFF. As DNA, the CDR3 is TGTGCCAGCAGCTCAGAGGGACAGGGAGTCGGGGAGCTGTTTTTT.

This rearrangement joins TRBV7-9 to TRBJ1-4; TRBD1 might be the D (6 bases). V lost 0 bases to trimming and J lost 5 bases, with 10 bases between them. CDR3 length: 15 residues. Germline V lookup: CDR1 SEHNR, CDR2 FQNEAQ (reference sequence). CDR3 loop: CASSLAQGGNEKLFF. CDR3 nucleotides: TGTGCCAGCAGCTTAGCGCAAGGGGGAAATGAAAAACTGTTTTTT.

The chain recombines TRBV5-1 with TRBJ1-1; no firm D call. Trimming removed 0 bases from V and 0 bases from J, with 12 bases in between. The V gene's germline CDR1 is SGHRS and CDR2 YFSETQ. CDR3 length equals 16 residues. CDR3 in DNA: TGCGCCAGCAGCTTGGATAATCCGATAATGAACACTGAAGCTTTCTTT. This sequence encodes CASSLDNPIMNTEAFF.

The genes are TRBV7-9 and TRBJ1-4; D remains unclear. The CDR3 extends over 16 amino acids. The V end was cut by 3 bases, the J end by 7 bases, with 18 bases between. Per germline, CDR1 SEHNR and CDR2 FQNEAQ (reference sequence). DNA for the CDR3: TGTGCCAGCAGCTTTCCCAGGCGGTTAGGAAGTGAAAAACTGTTTTTT. It translates to CASSFPRRLGSEKLFF.

The rearrangement links TRBV6-6 to TRBJ2-7; a weak D match, TRBD2 (6 bases). Germline CDR1 reads MNHNY; CDR2 reads SVGAGI (reference sequence). The CDR3 totals 15 residues. V was cut by 7 bases and J by 3 bases, with 19 bases left in between. The CDR3 DNA sequence: TGTGCCAGCATGTGGGCTCCGGGACTCGACTACGAGCAGTACTTC. The encoded protein is CASMWAPGLDYEQYF.

The chain has TRBV6-6 and TRBJ2-1; 9 nucleotides agree with TRBD2. The CDR3 length is 14 residues. CDR1 MNHNY and CDR2 SVGAGI come from the germline V gene (reference sequence). V trimming: 0 bases; J trimming: 12 bases; junction bases outside the gene matches: 6. CDR3 DNA sequence: TGTGCCAGCAGTTACTCGAGTAGCGGGGGTGGGCAGTTCTTC. Its translation: CASSYSSSGGGQFF.

The chain recombines TRBV28 with TRBJ1-4; the D is unclear. The CDR3 covers 13 residues. Looked up from germline, CDR1 is MDHEN and CDR2 is SYDVKM. The V and J ends lost 8 bases and 5 bases respectively, with 12 bases between them. The CDR3 bases are TGTGCCAGCGGGTATCAAACAAATGAAAAACTGTTTTTT. Translation: CASGYQTNEKLFF.

The chain links TRBV19 to TRBJ1-1, with unresolved D. CDR3 size: 13 residues. The V gene lost 8 bases and the J gene lost 1 base, with 11 bases spanning the gap. Germline V gene lookup returns CDR1 LNHDA and CDR2 SQIVND (reference sequence). CDR3 sequence reads: CASARRENTEAFF. In nucleotides, the CDR3 is TGTGCCAGTGCCCGACGGGAGAACACTGAAGCTTTCTTT.

With regard to this clone: In the same sample, other DNA sequences code for this CDR3. The chain uses TRBV6-5 and TRBJ2-3, with unresolved D. The CDR3 runs 12 residues. V lost 0 bases and J 6 bases, leaving 4 bases between the germline ends. Germline assignment: CDR1 MNHEY and CDR2 SVGAGI. The CDR3 region is CASSYSGDTQYF. In nucleotides, the CDR3 is TGTGCCAGCAGTTACTCGGGGGATACGCAGTATTTT.

This rearrangement joins TRBV2 to TRBJ2-7; a weak D match, TRBD1 (5 bases). V was clipped by 0 bases and J by 0 bases, with 15 bases between them. The germline V gene encodes CDR1 SNHLY and CDR2 FYNNEI. The CDR3 totals 17 residues. DNA for the CDR3: TGTGCCAGCAGTGAAGCGCTTAGGGGCCCCCCCTCCTACGAGCAGTACTTC. Protein product: CASSEALRGPPSYEQYF.

The chain recombines TRBV5-1 with TRBJ1-3, with D hard to call. Germline assignment: CDR1 SGHRS and CDR2 YFSETQ. V gave up 4 bases and J gave up 0 bases, with 8 bases separating them. This CDR3 contains 14 residues. The CDR3 spells CASSLSSSGNTIYF. The CDR3 nucleotides read TGCGCCAGCAGCCTCTCTAGCTCTGGAAACACCATATATTTT.

The chain joins TRBV5-6 to TRBJ1-2; possibly TRBD1 for D (5 bases). Germline CDR1 SGHDT, CDR2 YYEEEE. This CDR3 is 14 amino acids long. The V and J ends lost 0 bases and 4 bases respectively, with 10 bases between them. The CDR3 nucleotides are TGTGCCAGCAGCTTGGAATTTGGGACCTATGGCTACACCTTC. Its protein product is CASSLEFGTYGYTF.

The CDR3 DNA is TGTGCCAGCAGTTTGGGGAATGGCTACACCTTC. Its protein product is CASSLGNGYTF. The chain employs TRBV28 and TRBJ1-2; no clear D gene. Germline CDR1 MDHEN, CDR2 SYDVKM. Trimming left V 3 bases short and J 6 bases short, with 5 bases between. The CDR3 extends over 11 amino acids.

The CDR3 DNA sequence: TGCGCCAGCAGCTTGCCAGTAGACCAAGAGACCCAGTACTTC. As protein: CASSLPVDQETQYF. The gene calls are TRBV5-1 and TRBJ2-5, with D hard to call. Trimming removed 1 base at V and 0 bases at J, with 7 bases between. Germline lookup yields CDR1 SGHRS and CDR2 YFSETQ. The CDR3 sequence is 14 residues long.

Within the sample, this clone is medium-sized. This chain uses TRBV4-1 with TRBJ2-2, with 7 bases identical to TRBD2. The CDR3 is 16 amino acids. V lost 1 base to trimming and J lost 1 base; unmatched junction nucleotides: 3. Germline assignment: CDR1 MGHRA and CDR2 YSYEKL. The CDR3 here is CASSQVGGLNTGELFF. The CDR3 nucleotides are TGCGCCAGCAGCCAAGTGGGAGGGCTGAACACCGGGGAGCTGTTTTTT.

This chain uses TRBV30 with TRBJ1-1; tentative D call: TRBD1 (5 bases). There are 15 residues in the CDR3. Germline CDR1 and CDR2: GTSNPN and SVGIG (reference sequence). The ends were cut back, 2 bases at V and 3 bases at J, with 16 bases in the middle. The CDR3 region has the DNA TGTGCCTGGAGTACAGACCCCCAGGGCCACACTGAAGCTTTCTTT. Amino acid sequence: CAWSTDPQGHTEAFF.

This chain uses TRBV10-3 with TRBJ2-1; 10 bases map to TRBD2. From germline, CDR1 is ENHRY and CDR2 SYGVKD. This CDR3 is 15 amino acids long. V was clipped by 10 bases and J by 5 bases; unmatched bases: 11. The DNA of the CDR3 is TGTGCCACCGGGGGCCAAGCGGGGGGGCACAATGAGCAGTTCTTC. Encoded protein: CATGGQAGGHNEQFF.